This T cell receptor (beta chain) emerged from a study of T cell responses to AZD1222 COVID-19 vaccine. Study-wide findings and caveats: Variant regions that are unmutated are reportedly the target of nearly half of spike-specific TCRs.

Sequenced by immunoSEQ multiplex PCR; TCRdb stores in-frame clones only, minus some. This table has roughly 54,000 clones, roughly 90% appearing once. To note about this clone: The target antigen is unknown.

The TCR comes from an adult who received the AZD1222 COVID-19 vaccine. Material: peripheral blood, obtained 28 days after the second AZD1222 dose.

As DNA, the CDR3 is TGTGCCAGCAGCCAAGAGCTCGCGCCGAAGGAATCCTATGGCTACACCTTC. Translating gives CASSQELAPKESYGYTF. This chain uses TRBV3-1 (or the pseudogene TRBV3-2) with TRBJ1-2; D remains unclear. V was trimmed by 0 bases and J by 4 bases, leaving 18 bases between them. The CDR3 length is 17 residues. CDR1 LGHDT and CDR2 YNNKEL come from the germline V gene (reference sequence).